This is a list of T cell receptor beta chains from one sample in a study of cytomegalovirus exposure and HLA in healthy donors. Clones were read by immunoSEQ multiplex PCR, and TCRdb kept only the in-frame ones, dropping some. The data show some 170,000 clones, roughly 89% seen once. Sequenced material: PBMCs. These receptors were collected from a woman aged 25 to 45 in good health and CMV-seronegative. Both conserved end residues are part of each CDR3. A D gene is named only where the DNA matches it firmly. Clone sizes are given selectively: once, few, many, or a class where the clone is expanded.

d_call j_call v_call clone_size cdr3_aa cdr3_nt
NA TRBJ1-5 TRBV18 NA CASSLRREDEPQHF TGTGCCAGCTCACTTCGGAGAGAGGATGAGCCCCAGCATTTT
TRBD1 TRBJ2-1 TRBV23-1 NA CASSLIWGTGTVQNEQFF TGCGCCAGCAGTCTGATATGGGGAACCGGGACAGTGCAGAATGAGCAGTTCTTC
NA TRBJ2-5 TRBV6-6 NA CASSYRSGSLQETQYF TGTGCCAGCAGTTACCGCTCAGGCAGTCTTCAAGAGACCCAGTACTTC
NA TRBJ2-1 TRBV27 NA CASGYTGWYDSYNEQFF TGTGCCAGCGGTTATACAGGGTGGTATGACTCCTACAATGAGCAGTTCTTC
NA TRBJ2-7 TRBV29-1 NA CSVRTSPYEQYF TGCAGCGTCAGGACTTCCCCCTACGAGCAGTACTTC
NA TRBJ2-2 TRBV20-1 NA CSASVAGELFF TGCAGTGCTAGCGTTGCCGGGGAGCTGTTTTTT
NA TRBJ2-1 TRBV5-6 NA CASSLRQIPVNEQFF TGTGCCAGCAGCCTGCGACAGATTCCCGTCAATGAGCAGTTCTTC
TRBD2 TRBJ2-3 TRBV19 NA CATGLAVTDTQYF TGTGCCACCGGACTAGCAGTGACAGATACGCAGTATTTT
TRBD1 TRBJ1-2 TRBV2 NA CASSDPGQGYGYTF TGTGCCAGCAGCGATCCGGGACAGGGGTATGGCTACACCTTC
NA TRBJ2-4 TRBV15 NA CATSLRLGEGIQYF TGTGCCACCAGCCTCCGACTAGGAGAAGGCATTCAGTACTTC
NA TRBJ2-7 TRBV2 few CASSRSYEQYF TGTGCCAGCAGCCGGAGTTACGAGCAGTACTTC
NA TRBJ2-3 TRBV27 NA CASSLSVGVYYLTDTQYF TGTGCCAGCAGTTTATCGGTTGGCGTCTACTACCTCACAGATACGCAGTATTTT
NA TRBJ1-3 TRBV6-1 NA CASRATGSGNTIYF TGTGCCAGCAGGGCCACAGGGTCTGGAAACACCATATATTTT
NA TRBJ1-2 TRBV14 NA CASSQVYGNGYTF TGTGCCAGCAGCCAAGTTTACGGGAATGGCTACACCTTC
NA TRBJ1-4 TRBV2 NA CASRVRVGTNEKLFF TGTGCCAGCAGAGTACGGGTAGGAACTAATGAAAAACTGTTTTTT